This TCR beta chain is from a study of monozygotic twins with cystic fibrosis. General study findings and limits: In 13 of 16 pairs, V gene usage was closest to the co-twin's.

As concerns this clone: The antigen remains undetermined.

Sequencing was performed with immunoSEQ multiplex PCR; in TCRdb, only in-frame clones are kept and a portion is missing. This sample has around 34,000 clones, with around 90% found just once. The V gene's germline CDR1 is SGHVS and CDR2 FNYEAQ. The CDR3 sequence is 14 residues long. The V gene lost 0 bases and the J gene lost 2 bases, with 7 bases spanning the gap. Material: blood. The receptor was derived from a girl aged 2 to 10 with cystic fibrosis. The chain uses TRBV7-6 and TRBJ1-1; D gene unclear. CDR3 bases: TGTGCCAGCAGCTTAGCTGGGGATAACACTGAAGCTTTCTTT. This encodes CASSLAGDNTEAFF.